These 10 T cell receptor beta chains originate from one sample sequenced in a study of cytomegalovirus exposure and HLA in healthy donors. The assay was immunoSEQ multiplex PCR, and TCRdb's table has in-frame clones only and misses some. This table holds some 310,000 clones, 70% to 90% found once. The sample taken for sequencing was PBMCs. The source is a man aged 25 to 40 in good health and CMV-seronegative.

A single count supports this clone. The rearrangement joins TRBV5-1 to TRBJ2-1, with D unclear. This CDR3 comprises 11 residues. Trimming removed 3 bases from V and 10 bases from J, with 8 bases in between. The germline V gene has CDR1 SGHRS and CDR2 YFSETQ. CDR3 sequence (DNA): TGCGCCAGCAGCTGGAGACGGGAGCAGTTCTTC. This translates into CASSWRREQFF.

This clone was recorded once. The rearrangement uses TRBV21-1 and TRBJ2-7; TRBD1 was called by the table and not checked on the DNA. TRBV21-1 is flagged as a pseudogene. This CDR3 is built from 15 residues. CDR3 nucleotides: TGTGCCAGCAGCAAAGAAGGACAGCGTATCTACGAGCAGTACTTC. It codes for CASSKEGQRIYEQYF.

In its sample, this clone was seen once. For the CDR3, the DNA is TGTGCCAGCAGCTCAGGACTAGGTTTCGGGGCCAACGTCCTGACTTTC. Protein: CASSSGLGFGANVLTF. The genes are TRBV7-9 and TRBJ2-6, with 7 positions matching TRBD2. CDR1 and CDR2 from the germline V gene are SEHNR and FQNEAQ (reference sequence). With V trimmed by 4 bases and J by 4 bases, 7 bases remained unmatched. The CDR3 loop spans 16 amino acids.

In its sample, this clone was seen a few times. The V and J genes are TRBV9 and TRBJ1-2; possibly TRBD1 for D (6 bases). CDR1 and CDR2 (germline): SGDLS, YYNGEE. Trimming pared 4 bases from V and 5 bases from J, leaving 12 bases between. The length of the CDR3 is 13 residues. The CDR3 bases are TGTGCCAGCAGCCCAGACCAGGGGTATGGCTACACCTTC. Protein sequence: CASSPDQGYGYTF.

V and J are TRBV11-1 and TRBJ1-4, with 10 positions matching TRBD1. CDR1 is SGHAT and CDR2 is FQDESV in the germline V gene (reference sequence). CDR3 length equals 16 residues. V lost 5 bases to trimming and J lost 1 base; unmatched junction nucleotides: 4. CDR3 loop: CASSRDRGGTNEKLFF. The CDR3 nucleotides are TGTGCCAGCAGCCGGGACAGGGGTGGAACTAATGAAAAACTGTTTTTT.

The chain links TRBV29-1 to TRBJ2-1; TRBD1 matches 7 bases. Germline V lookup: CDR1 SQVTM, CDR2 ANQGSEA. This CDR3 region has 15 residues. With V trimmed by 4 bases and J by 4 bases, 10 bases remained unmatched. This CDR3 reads CSVAFLQGYYNEQFF. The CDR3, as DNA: TGCAGCGTTGCCTTTCTACAGGGGTATTACAATGAGCAGTTCTTC.

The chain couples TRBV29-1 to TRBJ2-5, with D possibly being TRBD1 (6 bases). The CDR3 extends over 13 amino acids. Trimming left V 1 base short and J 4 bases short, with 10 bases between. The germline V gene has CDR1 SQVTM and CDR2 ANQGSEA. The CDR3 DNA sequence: TGCAGCGTTGAAGTACAGGGTACAGAGACCCAGTACTTC. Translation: CSVEVQGTETQYF. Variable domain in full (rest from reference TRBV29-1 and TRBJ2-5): SAVISQKPSRDICQRGTSLTIQCQVDSQVTMMFWYRQQPGQSLTLIATANQGSEATYESGFVIDKFPISRPNLTFSTLTVSNMSPEDSSIYLCSVEVQGTETQYFGPGTRLLVL.

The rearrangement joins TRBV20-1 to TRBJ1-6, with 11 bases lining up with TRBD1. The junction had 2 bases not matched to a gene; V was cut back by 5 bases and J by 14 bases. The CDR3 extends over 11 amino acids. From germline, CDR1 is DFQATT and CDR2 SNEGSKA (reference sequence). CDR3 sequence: CSAGQGASLHF. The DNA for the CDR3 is TGCAGTGCTGGACAGGGGGCTTCCCTCCACTTT.

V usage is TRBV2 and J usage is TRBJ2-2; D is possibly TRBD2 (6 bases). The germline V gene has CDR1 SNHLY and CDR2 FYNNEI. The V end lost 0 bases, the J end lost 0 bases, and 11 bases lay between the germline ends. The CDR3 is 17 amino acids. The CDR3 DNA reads TGTGCCAGCAGTGAAGCGCGGGACGGGTCGAACACCGGGGAGCTGTTTTTT. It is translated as CASSEARDGSNTGELFF.

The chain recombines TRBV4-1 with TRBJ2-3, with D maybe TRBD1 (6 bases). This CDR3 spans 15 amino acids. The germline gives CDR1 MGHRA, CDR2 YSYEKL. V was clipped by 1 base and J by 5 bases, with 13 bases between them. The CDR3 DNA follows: TGCGCCAGCAGCCAAGGACCCGGACAGTTAGATACGCAGTATTTT. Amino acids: CASSQGPGQLDTQYF.